Listed below are T cell receptor beta chains from one sample, sequenced in a study of human T cells and chemical hapten exposure. In TCRdb, the RACE reads were re-called with MiXCR into one record per CDR3 protein. The data contain tens of thousands of distinct CDR3 sequences, approximately 9.9% of them singletons. Sample: whole blood, taken in connection with sensitization to the hapten diphenylcyclopropenone (DPC). The receptors derive from a woman between 40 and 55 years old with alopecia areata. Some clones in this sample may be carry-over from other donors' samples. CDR3s include the opening cysteine and the closing phenylalanine or tryptophan. A D gene is named only where the DNA matches it firmly. Size values are once, few and many counts, or a class for expanded clones, and some rows have none.

clone size	V gene	J gene	D gene	CDR3 DNA	CDR3 protein
-	TRBV12-3/TRBV12-4	TRBJ2-7	-	TGTGCCAGCAGTTCGGGACCAGGGAGCCACGAGCAGTACTTC	CASSSGPGSHEQYF
many	TRBV6-1	TRBJ1-5	-	TGTGCCAGCAGTATGGACGGAACCTTCAATCAGCCCCAGCATTTT	CASSMDGTFNQPQHF
many	TRBV6-6	TRBJ1-2	-	TGTGCCAGCAGTACGGTGCAGACAGCTGGCTACACCTTC	CASSTVQTAGYTF
many	TRBV3-1	TRBJ2-6	TRBD2	TGTGCCAGCAGCCCACGTCCTAGCGGGACCAGCTCTGGGGCCAACGTCCTGACTTTC	CASSPRPSGTSSGANVLTF
-	TRBV2	TRBJ2-4	TRBD1	TGTGCCAGCAGTTCCGGGACAGGGGTAAACATTCAGTACTTC	CASSSGTGVNIQYF
many	TRBV6-5	TRBJ2-2	TRBD2	TGTGCCAGCAGTTACCTGCCTAGCGGGGACTCCGGGGAGCTGTTTTTT	CASSYLPSGDSGELFF
many	TRBV5-1	TRBJ2-7	TRBD1	TGCGCCAGCAGCCTCGGGACAGGGGGTGGCGAGCAGTACTTC	CASSLGTGGGEQYF
few	TRBV29-1	TRBJ2-2	-	TGCAGCGTTGTGGCCGGGAGCACCGGGGAGCTGTTTTTT	CSVVAGSTGELFF
many	TRBV5-1	TRBJ1-5	-	TGCGCCAGCAGCTTGGGACAGCCCAATCAGCCCCAGCATTTT	CASSLGQPNQPQHF
few	TRBV6-1	TRBJ1-6	-	TGTGCCAGCGGATTGGACCCCCCCCCTTATAATTCACCCCTCCACTTT	CASGLDPPPYNSPLHF
-	TRBV6-2/TRBV6-3	TRBJ2-7	-	TGTGCCAGCAGTTACTCGCTAGCCGACCCCTACGAGCAGTACTTC	CASSYSLADPYEQYF
few	TRBV27	TRBJ2-2	-	TGTGCCACCTTGGGACTGGCGAACACCGGGGAGCTGTTTTTT	CATLGLANTGELFF
few	TRBV20-1	TRBJ2-7	TRBD1	TGCAGTGCAACAACTCCCGGGACAGCCCGATACGAGCAGTACTTC	CSATTPGTARYEQYF
-	TRBV27	TRBJ1-1	-	TGTGCCAGCAGTCAGACACGGAACACTGAAGCTTTCTTT	CASSQTRNTEAFF
-	TRBV2	TRBJ1-2	-	TGTGCCAGCAGACAGAGGGTTAACTATGGCTACACCTTC	CASRQRVNYGYTF
many	TRBV6-4	TRBJ2-3	TRBD1	TGTGCCAGCAGTGACTCGACTGAGGGACAGATAATTTTT	CASSDSTEGQIIF
few	TRBV2	TRBJ2-7	TRBD2	TGTGCCAGCTTGCCCGAACTAGCGGTCTACGAGCAGTACTTC	CASLPELAVYEQYF
few	TRBV7-6	TRBJ1-4	-	TGTGCCAGCAGCCCGGTGGGGCAGTTTGATAATGAAAAACTGTTTTTT	CASSPVGQFDNEKLFF
many	TRBV6-2/TRBV6-3	TRBJ2-5	-	TGTGCCAGCAGTTACCCAGAACACCGCCTCCAGCGGTACTTC	CASSYPEHRLQRYF
many	TRBV5-4	TRBJ1-1	TRBD1	TGTGCCAGCAGCTCGGACAGGCGGACTGAAGCTTTCTTT	CASSSDRRTEAFF
-	TRBV6-6	TRBJ1-4	-	TGTGCCAGCAGACAATCCGGGACGACTAATGAAAAACTGTTTTTT	CASRQSGTTNEKLFF
many	TRBV11-3	TRBJ2-3	-	TGTGCCAGCAGCTTAGGGGCCGTGACAGGTAGTAGCACAGATACGCAGTATTTT	CASSLGAVTGSSTDTQYF
many	TRBV6-2/TRBV6-3	TRBJ2-7	TRBD1	TGTGCCAGCAGTTTGACAGGGTTCGAGCAGTACTTC	CASSLTGFEQYF
-	TRBV12-3/TRBV12-4	TRBJ2-1	TRBD2	TGTGCCAGCAGTTATAGCGGGGGGAACTACAATGAGCAGTTCTTC	CASSYSGGNYNEQFF
many	TRBV15	TRBJ2-6	-	TGTGCCACCAGCAGAGATAGTGACTCTGGGGCCAACGTCCTGACTTTC	CATSRDSDSGANVLTF
many	TRBV5-1	TRBJ2-3	-	TGCGCCAGCAGCTTGCCCGCGAACAATTGGGGAAACACAGATACGCAGTATTTT	CASSLPANNWGNTDTQYF
-	TRBV6-5	TRBJ2-6	-	TGTGCCAGCAGCCCTCGCTCTGGGGCCAACGTCCTGACTTTC	CASSPRSGANVLTF
-	TRBV27	TRBJ2-7	TRBD1	TGTGCCAGCAGTTTATCGGGACAGGGGAGCCCCTACGAGCAGTACTTC	CASSLSGQGSPYEQYF
few	TRBV29-1	TRBJ2-1	-	TGCAGCGTTGACGGGGTTTACAATGAGCAGTTCTTC	CSVDGVYNEQFF